One TCR beta chain is described in this entry. Its antigen remains unidentified. Time point of the sample: patch test 3, about 24 weeks after DPC sensitization. The treatment is: therapeutic diphenylcyclopropenone sensitization with weekly scalp DPC. These data belong to a study of human T cells and chemical hapten exposure. Study-level information: Sensitization used 2% DPC on around 2 cm by around 2 cm upper inner arm skin. DPC (0.01%) was patch tested on the upper back and read at 6 days. The study, taken as a whole, reports: Healthy people's immune response may differ from that of the donors, who had alopecia.

The trim removed 3 bases at V and 5 bases at J, leaving 10 bases unmatched. Germline assignment: CDR1 LGHDT and CDR2 YNNKEL (reference sequence). The CDR3 length is 17 residues. In the authors' workflow: Sampled TCR counts reached a median of around 89,000 per sample, with values ranging from about 23,224 to 690,600. A single record per CDR3 protein comes from TCRdb applying MiXCR to the RACE reads. TCRdb, rather than the study authors, made the V and J calls. This table holds 90,000 to 140,000 distinct CDR3 sequences, nearly 35% found once. The clonotype was recovered from a man aged 40-50 years with alopecia areata. Some clones in this sample may be carry-over from other donors' samples. Source: whole blood, taken in connection with sensitization to the hapten diphenylcyclopropenone (DPC). The rearrangement links TRBV3-1 to TRBJ2-2; 9 nucleotides align to TRBD1. In DNA, the CDR3 is TGTGCCAGCAGCCACGCCCTGGGACAGGGTTATACCGGGGAGCTGTTTTTT. Its protein is CASSHALGQGYTGELFF.